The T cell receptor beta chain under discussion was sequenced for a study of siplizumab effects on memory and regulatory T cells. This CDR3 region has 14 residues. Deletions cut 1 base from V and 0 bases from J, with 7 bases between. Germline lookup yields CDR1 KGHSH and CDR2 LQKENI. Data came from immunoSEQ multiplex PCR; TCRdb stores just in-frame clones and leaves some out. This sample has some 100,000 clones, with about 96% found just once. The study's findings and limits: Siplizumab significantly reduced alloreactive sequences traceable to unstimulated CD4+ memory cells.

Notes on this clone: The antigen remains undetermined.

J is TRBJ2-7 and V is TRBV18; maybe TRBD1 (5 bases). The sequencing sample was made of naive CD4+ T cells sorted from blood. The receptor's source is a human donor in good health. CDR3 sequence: CASSPLQDSYEQYF. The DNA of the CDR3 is TGTGCCAGCTCACCACTACAGGACTCCTACGAGCAGTACTTC.